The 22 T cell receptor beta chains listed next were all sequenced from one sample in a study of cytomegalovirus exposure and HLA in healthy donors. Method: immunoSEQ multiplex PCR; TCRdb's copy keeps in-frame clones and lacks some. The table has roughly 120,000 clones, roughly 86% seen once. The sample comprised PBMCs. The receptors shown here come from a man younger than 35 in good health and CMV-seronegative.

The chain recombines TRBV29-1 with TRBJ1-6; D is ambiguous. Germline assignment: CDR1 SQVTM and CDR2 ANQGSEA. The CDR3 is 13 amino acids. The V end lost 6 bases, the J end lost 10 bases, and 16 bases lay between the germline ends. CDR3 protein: CSVQKGRNSPLHF. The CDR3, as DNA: TGCAGCGTCCAAAAAGGGAGAAACTCACCCCTCCACTTT.

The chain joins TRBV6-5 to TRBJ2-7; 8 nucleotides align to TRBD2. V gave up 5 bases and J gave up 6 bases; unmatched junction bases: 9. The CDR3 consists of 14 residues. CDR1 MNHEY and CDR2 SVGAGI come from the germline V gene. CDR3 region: CASSRGLASVEQYF. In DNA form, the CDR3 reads TGTGCCAGCAGTCGCGGACTAGCCTCTGTCGAGCAGTACTTC.

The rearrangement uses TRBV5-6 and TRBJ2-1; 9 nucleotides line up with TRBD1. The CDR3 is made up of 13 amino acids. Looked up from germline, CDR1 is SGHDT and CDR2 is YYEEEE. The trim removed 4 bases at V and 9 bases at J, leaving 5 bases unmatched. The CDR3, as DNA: TGTGCCAGCAGCCGGGACAGGGAGCCTGAGCAGTTCTTC. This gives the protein CASSRDREPEQFF.

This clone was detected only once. CDR3 sequence reads: CASGLGQHQETQYF. In DNA, the CDR3 is TGTGCTAGTGGTCTGGGACAGCATCAAGAGACCCAGTACTTC. The chain uses TRBV12-5 and TRBJ2-5, with 7 bases aligning to TRBD1. The germline gives CDR1 LGHNT, CDR2 FRNRAP. The CDR3 runs to 14 residues. The V gene end was trimmed by 5 bases and the J gene end by 2 bases; junction bases not matched to a gene: 5.

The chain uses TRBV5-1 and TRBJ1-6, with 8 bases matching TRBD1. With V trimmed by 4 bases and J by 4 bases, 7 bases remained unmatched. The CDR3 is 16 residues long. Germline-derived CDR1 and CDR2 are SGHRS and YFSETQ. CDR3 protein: CASSTGQGPYNSPLHF. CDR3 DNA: TGCGCCAGCAGCACCGGACAGGGCCCTTATAATTCACCCCTCCACTTT.

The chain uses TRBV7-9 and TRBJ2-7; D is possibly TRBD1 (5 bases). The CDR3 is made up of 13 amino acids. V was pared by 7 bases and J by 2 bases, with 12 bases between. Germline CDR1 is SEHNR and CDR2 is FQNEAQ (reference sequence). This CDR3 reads CASIPPGTYEQYF. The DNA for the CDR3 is TGTGCCAGCATCCCTCCAGGGACCTACGAGCAGTACTTC.

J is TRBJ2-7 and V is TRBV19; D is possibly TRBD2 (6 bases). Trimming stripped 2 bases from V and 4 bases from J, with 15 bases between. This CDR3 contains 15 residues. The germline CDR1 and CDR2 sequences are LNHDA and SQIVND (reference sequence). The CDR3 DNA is TGTGCCAGTAGTATACTGACACCCGGGGGTTACGAGCAGTACTTC. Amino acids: CASSILTPGGYEQYF.

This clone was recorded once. This CDR3 is CAWSGPRADIQYF. CDR3 coding DNA: TGTGCCTGGAGCGGGCCCAGGGCGGACATTCAGTACTTC. The chain combines TRBV30 with TRBJ2-4; TRBD1 might be the D (5 bases). Germline V lookup: CDR1 GTSNPN, CDR2 SVGIG (reference sequence). V was trimmed by 3 bases and J by 8 bases, leaving 14 bases between them. The CDR3 extends over 13 amino acids.

CDR3 sequence: CAILRGAAEKLFF. In DNA, the CDR3 is TGTGCCATCCTGCGGGGGGCGGCTGAAAAACTGTTTTTT. V usage is TRBV10-3 and J usage is TRBJ1-4, with D tentatively TRBD1 (6 bases). Germline V gene lookup returns CDR1 ENHRY and CDR2 SYGVKD. The CDR3 consists of 13 residues. V lost 8 bases and J lost 7, with 14 bases in between.

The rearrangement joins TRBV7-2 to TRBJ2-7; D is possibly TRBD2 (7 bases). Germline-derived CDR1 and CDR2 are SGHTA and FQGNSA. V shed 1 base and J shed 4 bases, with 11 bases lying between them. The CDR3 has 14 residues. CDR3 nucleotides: TGTGCCAGCAGCTTAGATGGGGGGGCATACGAGCAGTACTTC. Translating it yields CASSLDGGAYEQYF. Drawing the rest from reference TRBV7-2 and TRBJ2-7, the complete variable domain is GAGVSQSPSNKVTEKGKDVELRCDPISGHTALYWYRQSLGQGLEFLIYFQGNSAPDKSGLPSDRFSAERTGGSVSTLTIQRTQQEDSAVYLCASSLDGGAYEQYFGPGTRLTVT.

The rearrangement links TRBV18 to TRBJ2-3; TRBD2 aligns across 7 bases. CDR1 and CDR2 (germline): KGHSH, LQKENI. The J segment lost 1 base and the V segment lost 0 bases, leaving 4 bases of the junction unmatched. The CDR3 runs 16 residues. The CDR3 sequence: CASSPPAGAGTDTQYF. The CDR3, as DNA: TGTGCCAGCTCACCACCGGCGGGAGCTGGCACAGATACGCAGTATTTT.

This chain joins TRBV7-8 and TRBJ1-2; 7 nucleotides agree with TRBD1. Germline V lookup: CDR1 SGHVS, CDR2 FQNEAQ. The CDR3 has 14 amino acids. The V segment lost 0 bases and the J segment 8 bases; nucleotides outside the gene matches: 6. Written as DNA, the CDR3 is TGTGCCAGCAGCTTAGCGACAGGGCAAAGGGGCTACACCTTC. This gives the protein CASSLATGQRGYTF.

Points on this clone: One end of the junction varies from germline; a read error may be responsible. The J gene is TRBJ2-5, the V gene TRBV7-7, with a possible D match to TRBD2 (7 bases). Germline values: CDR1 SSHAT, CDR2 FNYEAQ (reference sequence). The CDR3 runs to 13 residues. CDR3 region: CASSPRGAETQYF. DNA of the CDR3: TGTGCTAGCAGCCCTCGGGGGGCCGAGACCCAGTACTTC.

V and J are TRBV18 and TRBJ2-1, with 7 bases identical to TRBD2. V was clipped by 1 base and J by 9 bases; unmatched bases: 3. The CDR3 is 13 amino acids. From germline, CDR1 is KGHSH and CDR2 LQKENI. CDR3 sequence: CASSPQLASEQFF. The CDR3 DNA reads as TGTGCCAGCTCACCACAACTAGCGAGTGAGCAGTTCTTC.

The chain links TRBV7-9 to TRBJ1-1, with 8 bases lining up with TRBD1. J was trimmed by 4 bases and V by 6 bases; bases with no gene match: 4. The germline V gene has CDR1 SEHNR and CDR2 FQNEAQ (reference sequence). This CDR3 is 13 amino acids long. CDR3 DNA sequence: TGTGCCAGCAGTGATACAGGGGGCACTGAAGCTTTCTTT. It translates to CASSDTGGTEAFF.

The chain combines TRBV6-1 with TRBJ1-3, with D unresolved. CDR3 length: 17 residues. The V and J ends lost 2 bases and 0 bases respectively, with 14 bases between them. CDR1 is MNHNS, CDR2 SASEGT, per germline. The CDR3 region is CASSELIFRSSGNTIYF. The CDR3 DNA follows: TGTGCCAGCAGTGAATTAATTTTCCGGAGCTCTGGAAACACCATATATTTT.

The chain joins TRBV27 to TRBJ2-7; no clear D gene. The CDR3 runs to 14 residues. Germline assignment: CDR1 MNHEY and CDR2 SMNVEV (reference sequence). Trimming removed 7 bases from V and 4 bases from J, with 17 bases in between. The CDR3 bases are TGTGCCAGCACTTCGGGTTCCGTCGGGTACGAGCAGTACTTC. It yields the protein CASTSGSVGYEQYF.

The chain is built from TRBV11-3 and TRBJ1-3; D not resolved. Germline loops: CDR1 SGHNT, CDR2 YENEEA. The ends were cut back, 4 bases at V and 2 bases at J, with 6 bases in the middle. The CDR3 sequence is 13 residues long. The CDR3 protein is CASSYGAGNTIYF. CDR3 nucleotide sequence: TGTGCCAGCAGCTACGGGGCTGGAAACACCATATATTTT.

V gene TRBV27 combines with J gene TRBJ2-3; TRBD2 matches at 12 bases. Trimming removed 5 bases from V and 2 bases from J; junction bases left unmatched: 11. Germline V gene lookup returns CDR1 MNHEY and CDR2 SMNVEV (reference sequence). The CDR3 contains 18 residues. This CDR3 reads CASSDYQLAGGLTDTQYF. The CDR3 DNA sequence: TGTGCCAGCAGTGATTATCAACTAGCGGGGGGACTCACAGATACGCAGTATTTT.

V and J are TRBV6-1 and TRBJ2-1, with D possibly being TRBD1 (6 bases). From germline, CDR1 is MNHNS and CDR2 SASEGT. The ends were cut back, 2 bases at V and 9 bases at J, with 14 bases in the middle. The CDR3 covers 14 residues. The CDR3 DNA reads TGTGCCAGCAGTGAATCACAGGGTGTAGGTGAGCAGTTCTTC. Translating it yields CASSESQGVGEQFF.

CDR3 DNA sequence: TGTGCCTGGAGTGTACTAGCGCCTACCGGGGAGCTGTTTTTT. It encodes CAWSVLAPTGELFF. The chain is built from TRBV30 and TRBJ2-2; 7 bases align to TRBD2. Germline V gives CDR1 GTSNPN, CDR2 SVGIG (reference sequence). V trimming: 0 bases; J trimming: 5 bases; junction bases outside the gene matches: 3. The CDR3 loop spans 14 amino acids.

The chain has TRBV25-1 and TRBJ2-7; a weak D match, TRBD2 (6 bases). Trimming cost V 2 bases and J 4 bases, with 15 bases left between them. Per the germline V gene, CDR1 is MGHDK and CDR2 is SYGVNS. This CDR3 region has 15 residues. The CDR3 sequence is CASSEKTSGPYEQYF. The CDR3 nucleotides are TGTGCCAGCAGTGAAAAGACTAGTGGGCCTTACGAGCAGTACTTC.